Shown below are 30 T cell receptor beta chains from a single sample sequenced in a study of radiotherapy plus CTLA-4 blockade in lung cancer. Clones were sequenced by immunoSEQ multiplex PCR, and TCRdb holds only the in-frame ones, with some missing. The table lists some 100,000 clones, over 75% of them singletons. The sample consisted of peripheral blood, taken from a patient treated with radiotherapy plus ipilimumab. These receptors were collected from a human donor with non-small cell lung cancer that progressed on radiotherapy plus ipilimumab.

The rearrangement uses TRBV9 and TRBJ1-3; D gene ambiguous. CDR3 length: 13 amino acids. Per germline, CDR1 SGDLS and CDR2 YYNGEE. Trimming cost V 3 bases and J 4 bases, with 8 bases left between them. The DNA for the CDR3 is TGTGCCAGCAGCGAGGGCCCCGGAAACACCATATATTTT. Its protein product is CASSEGPGNTIYF.

This clone was counted only a few times. The rearrangement uses TRBV29-1 and TRBJ2-1; TRBD2 agrees at 8 bases. The CDR3 spans 14 residues. The germline V gene encodes CDR1 SQVTM and CDR2 ANQGSEA. V lost 6 bases, J lost 0 bases, and 4 bases stayed unmatched. This chain's CDR3 is CSVIGTSSYNEQFF. DNA for the CDR3: TGCAGCGTGATCGGGACTAGCTCCTACAATGAGCAGTTCTTC.

This clone was counted a single time. This chain connects TRBV14 to TRBJ1-1, with D possibly TRBD1 on 6 matching bases. Germline V gene sequence: CDR1 SGHDN, CDR2 FVKESK. This CDR3 region has 16 residues. V was clipped by 3 bases and J by 6 bases, with 20 bases between them. The chain's CDR3 is CASSQDMGANGAEAFF. The CDR3 bases are TGTGCCAGCAGCCAGGATATGGGGGCGAATGGAGCTGAAGCTTTCTTT.

The genes are TRBV27 and TRBJ2-2; 10 bases line up with TRBD2. The trim removed 10 bases at V and 0 bases at J, leaving 11 bases unmatched. Germline CDR1 is MNHEY and CDR2 is SMNVEV (reference sequence). The CDR3 runs 17 residues. CDR3 loop: CATRFLAGDPNTGELFF. The CDR3, as DNA: TGTGCCACCCGATTTCTAGCGGGGGACCCGAACACCGGGGAGCTGTTTTTT.

V gene TRBV6-5 combines with J gene TRBJ1-5; no reliable D call. CDR1 and CDR2 from the germline V gene are MNHEY and SVGAGI. There are 13 residues in the CDR3. V was clipped by 0 bases and J by 7 bases, with 7 bases between them. CDR3 in amino acids: CASSYSNGQPQHF. The CDR3 bases are TGTGCCAGCAGTTACTCGAACGGCCAGCCCCAGCATTTT.

The chain links TRBV29-1 to TRBJ1-1, with 9 bases identical to TRBD1. CDR1 is SQVTM, CDR2 ANQGSEA, per germline. CDR3 length: 13 residues. Unmatched junction bases numbered 7, after V lost 5 bases and J lost 6 bases. This CDR3 reads CSVLTGGAAEAFF. The CDR3 DNA reads as TGCAGCGTTCTGACAGGGGGGGCGGCTGAAGCTTTCTTT.

The chain employs TRBV7-6 and TRBJ2-7, with D tentatively TRBD1 or TRBD2 (5 bases each). Germline CDR1 and CDR2: SGHVS and FNYEAQ. This CDR3 has 16 amino acids. With 1 base removed from V and 6 bases from J, the gap between germline ends came to 19 bases. In DNA, the CDR3 is TGTGCCAGCAGCTTAGACCCCCCGGGACCTAACGGCGAGCAGTACTTC. It encodes CASSLDPPGPNGEQYF.

Only a few counts were recorded for this clone. This chain connects TRBV5-6 to TRBJ2-5; the D is unclear. The V gene lost 7 bases and the J gene lost 3 bases, with 19 bases spanning the gap. This CDR3 contains 15 residues. Germline V gene lookup returns CDR1 SGHDT and CDR2 YYEEEE. CDR3 region: CASSWFFRAKETQYF. CDR3 sequence (DNA): TGTGCCAGCTCCTGGTTCTTTCGGGCGAAAGAGACCCAGTACTTC.

This clone was detected a few times. The genes are TRBV5-1 and TRBJ1-1; D may be TRBD1 (6 bases). CDR1 and CDR2 (germline): SGHRS, YFSETQ. The CDR3 extends over 13 amino acids. V dropped 4 bases and J dropped 1 base, with 8 bases sitting between them. Written as DNA, the CDR3 is TGCGCCAGCAGCGTGACAGGGAACACTGAAGCTTTCTTT. Translation: CASSVTGNTEAFF. The variable domain in full, completed from reference TRBV5-1 and TRBJ1-1, reads KAGVTQTPRYLIKTRGQQVTLSCSPISGHRSVSWYQQTPGQGLQFLFEYFSETQRNKGNFPGRFSGRQFSNSRSEMNVSTLELGDSALYLCASSVTGNTEAFFGQGTRLTVV.

This clone was detected only a few times. The chain carries TRBV18 and TRBJ2-7; 7 nucleotides match TRBD1. Germline-derived CDR1 and CDR2 are KGHSH and LQKENI. V shed 8 bases and J 3 bases; nucleotides not matched to a gene: 7. The CDR3 extends over 13 amino acids. CDR3 in DNA: TGTGCCAGCAATACAGGGGTCATCTACGAGCAGTACTTC. Translating it yields CASNTGVIYEQYF.

This chain joins TRBV5-1 and TRBJ1-6; perhaps TRBD1 as D (6 bases). The CDR3 is 15 residues long. With 4 bases removed from V and 10 bases from J, the gap between germline ends came to 18 bases. From germline, CDR1 is SGHRS and CDR2 YFSETQ. The CDR3 nucleotides are TGCGCCAGCAGCCCGGGACATTATTCTGAGTCACCCCTCCACTTT. The encoded protein is CASSPGHYSESPLHF.

This clone was counted a few times. The J gene is TRBJ1-6, the V gene TRBV18; D may be TRBD1 (6 bases). V lost 3 bases and J lost 9, with 18 bases in between. The CDR3 has 16 amino acids. CDR1 is KGHSH, CDR2 LQKENI, per germline. In DNA, the CDR3 is TGTGCCAGCTCACCTCAGGGGACTCCGGGACGTTCACCCCTCCACTTT. It translates to CASSPQGTPGRSPLHF.

The chain uses TRBV5-8 and TRBJ2-3, with no clear D. CDR1 and CDR2 (germline): SGHTS, YDEGEE. The CDR3 is 13 residues long. V gave up 2 bases and J gave up 2 bases, with 6 bases separating them. The CDR3 loop is CASSFTDTDTQYF. CDR3 in DNA: TGTGCCAGCAGCTTCACAGACACAGATACGCAGTATTTT.

This chain joins TRBV18 and TRBJ1-2, with D perhaps TRBD1 (5 bases). The germline V gene encodes CDR1 KGHSH and CDR2 LQKENI. V lost 3 bases to trimming and J lost 4 bases, with 21 bases between them. This CDR3 is 17 amino acids long. The DNA of the CDR3 is TGTGCCAGCTCACCGGTCCAGGCGACAGCATACCCCTATGGCTACACCTTC. It encodes CASSPVQATAYPYGYTF.

This chain links TRBV10-3 with TRBJ2-7; 10 bases are shared with TRBD2. J lost 5 bases, V lost 5 bases, and 12 bases had no gene match. Per the germline V gene, CDR1 is ENHRY and CDR2 is SYGVKD. The CDR3 is 16 residues long. In nucleotides, the CDR3 is TGTGCCATCAGTCCGCAATCCTCTCTAGCGGGGGACGAGCAGTACTTC. It encodes CAISPQSSLAGDEQYF.

This clone has just a few counts. The J gene is TRBJ2-3, the V gene TRBV7-2; 14 nucleotides line up with TRBD2. The V gene's germline CDR1 is SGHTA and CDR2 FQGNSA. The CDR3 length is 14 residues. The ends lost 6 bases at V and 4 bases at J; junction bases unmatched: 0. CDR3 DNA sequence: TGTGCCAGCAGGACTAGCGGGGGGGCAGATACGCAGTATTTT. It specifies CASRTSGGADTQYF.

This clone was detected once. The chain is built from TRBV15 and TRBJ2-2; a weak D match, TRBD1 (6 bases). This CDR3 region has 15 residues. V was clipped by 3 bases and J by 6 bases, with 14 bases between them. Germline V gene data show CDR1 as LNHNV and CDR2 as YYDKDF (reference sequence). CDR3: CATSRIDRLAGELFF. CDR3 DNA: TGTGCCACCAGCAGGATTGACAGGTTGGCCGGGGAGCTGTTTTTT.

This rearrangement joins TRBV4-1 to TRBJ1-2, with D unresolved. The V gene lost 1 base and the J gene lost 8 bases, with 20 bases spanning the gap. Germline V gene data show CDR1 as MGHRA and CDR2 as YSYEKL. CDR3 length: 16 amino acids. CDR3 residues: CASSQVGSGLQRGYTF. CDR3 nucleotide sequence: TGCGCCAGCAGCCAAGTAGGTTCGGGGTTACAACGCGGCTACACCTTC.

The V gene is TRBV10-3, the J gene TRBJ1-5; 7 nucleotides match TRBD1. This CDR3 is 15 amino acids long. J lost 0 bases, V lost 10 bases, and 9 bases had no gene match. The V gene's germline CDR1 is ENHRY and CDR2 SYGVKD. CDR3: CATTGQVDSNQPQHF. The CDR3 DNA sequence: TGTGCCACCACCGGACAGGTTGATAGCAATCAGCCCCAGCATTTT.

The chain links TRBV9 to TRBJ2-3; 8 nucleotides line up with TRBD2. The CDR3 extends over 16 amino acids. V lost 0 bases to trimming and J lost 2 bases; unmatched junction nucleotides: 5. The germline gives CDR1 SGDLS, CDR2 YYNGEE. The CDR3 loop reads CASSVDQRGFTDTQYF. The CDR3, as DNA: TGTGCCAGCAGCGTAGACCAGCGGGGGTTCACAGATACGCAGTATTTT.

The chain carries TRBV18 and TRBJ2-7; weak D call: TRBD2 (7 bases). The CDR3 is 17 residues long. Germline CDR1 KGHSH, CDR2 LQKENI. V was pared by 1 base and J by 0 bases, with 16 bases between. The CDR3 nucleotides read TGTGCCAGCTCACCACGCCTTGGGGGGGGGCCCTCCTACGAGCAGTACTTC. Its protein product is CASSPRLGGGPSYEQYF.

The CDR3 region has the DNA TGTGCCAGCCTCAGGCTCAGGGGGACCTATGGCTACACCTTC. Translating gives CASLRLRGTYGYTF. The rearrangement links TRBV28 to TRBJ1-2, with 7 bases fitting TRBD1. The CDR3 length is 14 residues. Losses at the gene ends were 8 bases for V and 4 bases for J; bases not matched to a gene: 10. Germline assignment: CDR1 MDHEN and CDR2 SYDVKM.

J is TRBJ2-7 and V is TRBV5-4, with TRBD2 identical over 7 bases. CDR1 and CDR2 (germline): SGHNT, YYREEE (reference sequence). Trimming removed 7 bases from V and 2 bases from J; junction bases left unmatched: 12. The CDR3 length is 15 residues. CDR3 nucleotide sequence: TGTGCCAGCCAAAACGGGACTAAGCCTACCTACGAGCAGTACTTC. It specifies CASQNGTKPTYEQYF. Variable domain in full (rest from reference TRBV5-4 and TRBJ2-7): ETGVTQSPTHLIKTRGQQVTLRCSSQSGHNTVSWYQQALGQGPQFIFQYYREEENGRGNFPPRFSGLQFPNYSSELNVNALELDDSALYLCASQNGTKPTYEQYFGPGTRLTVT.

This clone has only a few counts. The rearrangement links TRBV11-2 to TRBJ2-7, with D maybe TRBD1 (6 bases). The germline gives CDR1 SGHAT, CDR2 FQNNGV. V lost 3 bases, J lost 3 bases, and 12 bases lay in between. This CDR3 contains 14 residues. In DNA form, the CDR3 reads TGTGCCAGCAGCTTCGAACAGGGTCACTACGAGCAGTACTTC. Translated, it gives CASSFEQGHYEQYF. Combining the CDR3 with reference TRBV11-2 and TRBJ2-7 gives the whole variable domain EAGVAQSPRYKIIEKRQSVAFWCNPISGHATLYWYQQILGQGPKLLIQFQNNGVVDDSQLPKDRFSAERLKGVDSTLKIQPAKLEDSAVYLCASSFEQGHYEQYFGPGTRLTVT.

This rearrangement joins TRBV5-1 to TRBJ2-7; 7 bases line up with TRBD1. V gave up 0 bases and J gave up 2 bases; unmatched junction bases: 5. Germline values: CDR1 SGHRS, CDR2 YFSETQ. The CDR3 extends over 15 amino acids. CDR3: CASSLGQGIAYEQYF. As DNA, the CDR3 is TGCGCCAGCAGCTTGGGACAGGGAATCGCCTACGAGCAGTACTTC.

The chain combines TRBV5-4 with TRBJ2-2; no firm D call. The ends were cut back, 4 bases at V and 3 bases at J, with 10 bases in the middle. The germline gives CDR1 SGHNT, CDR2 YYREEE (reference sequence). The CDR3 totals 14 residues. The CDR3 bases are TGTGCCAGCAGCCCCTTTGGGGACACCGGGGAGCTGTTTTTT. It is translated as CASSPFGDTGELFF.

This clone was recorded a few times. This sequence joins TRBV19 and TRBJ1-3; 9 positions match TRBD1. The V segment lost 6 bases and the J segment 3 bases; nucleotides outside the gene matches: 6. CDR3 size: 15 residues. Germline V gives CDR1 LNHDA, CDR2 SQIVND (reference sequence). CDR3 protein: CASSPGQGFGNTIYF. The CDR3 region has the DNA TGTGCCAGTAGCCCGGGACAGGGTTTTGGAAACACCATATATTTT.

The chain recombines TRBV7-6 with TRBJ2-5, with 11 bases identical to TRBD2. In germline, CDR1 is SGHVS, CDR2 FNYEAQ. The CDR3 has 15 residues. Trimming at V came to 3 bases and at J to 5 bases, leaving 5 bases not matched to a gene. CDR3 loop: CASSFSGGAGETQYF. CDR3 nucleotides: TGTGCCAGCAGCTTTAGCGGGGGGGCCGGGGAGACCCAGTACTTC.

This clone appeared once. This chain links TRBV5-8 with TRBJ1-3; 8 bases map to TRBD1. This CDR3 has 16 residues. With 4 bases clipped from V and 0 bases from J, the junction kept 6 bases outside the gene matches. The germline V gene encodes CDR1 SGHTS and CDR2 YDEGEE. The CDR3 DNA follows: TGTGCCAGCAGCCAGGGACAGGTCTTCTCTGGAAACACCATATATTTT. Protein: CASSQGQVFSGNTIYF.

V is TRBV19 and J is TRBJ1-1; tentative D call: TRBD1 (5 bases). CDR3 length equals 16 residues. Trimming cost V 5 bases and J 1 base, with 17 bases left between them. Germline CDR1 reads LNHDA; CDR2 reads SQIVND (reference sequence). CDR3 coding DNA: TGTGCCAGTAGTGCGCCTAGCGGGGGACCGAACACTGAAGCTTTCTTT. As protein: CASSAPSGGPNTEAFF. The complete variable domain, with remaining parts taken from reference TRBV19 and TRBJ1-1, reads DGGITQSPKYLFRKEGQNVTLSCEQNLNHDAMYWYRQDPGQGLRLIYYSQIVNDFQKGDIAEGYSVSREKKESFPLTVTSAQKNPTAFYLCASSAPSGGPNTEAFFGQGTRLTVV.